This T cell receptor beta chain derives from a study of shared clonotypes between healthy human individuals. Germline values: CDR1 MDHEN, CDR2 SYDVKM. CDR3 length equals 14 residues. Trimming removed 5 bases from V and 9 bases from J, with 17 bases in between. Some clones are missing from TCRdb's copy, which holds only in-frame ones; the method was immunoSEQ multiplex PCR. The sample yields 2 million to 2.5 million clones, over 85% seen once. Sequencing was performed on naive CD4+ T cells from PBMCs. Subset of the sample: CD45RA+ positively selected. The chain combines TRBV28 with TRBJ1-5; possible D gene TRBD1, 5 bases. This TCR derives from a man aged 18 to 29 in good health. Some clones in this sample may be carry-over from other donors' samples. The CDR3 protein is CASSGGGQGRPQHF. The CDR3 bases are TGTGCCAGCAGTGGGGGAGGCCAAGGGAGGCCCCAGCATTTT.